This passage covers 17 T cell receptor beta chains from one sample sequenced in a study of blood T cell repertoires in COVID-19. Produced via immunoSEQ multiplex PCR; TCRdb's table is partial and in-frame only. The table shows roughly 100,000 clones, with roughly 85% occurring only once. The specimen was peripheral blood. The receptors were gathered from a woman over 75 with acute or convalescent COVID-19.

The chain couples TRBV3-1 (or the pseudogene TRBV3-2) to TRBJ2-3; 9 nucleotides line up with TRBD1. With 4 bases clipped from V and 1 base from J, the junction kept 3 bases outside the gene matches. The CDR3 length is 15 residues. Germline CDR1 is LGHDT and CDR2 is YNNKEL (reference sequence). The CDR3 DNA sequence: TGTGCCAGCAGCCGCAGGACAGGGGGCACAGATACGCAGTATTTT. This translates into CASSRRTGGTDTQYF.

This chain uses TRBV3-1 (or the pseudogene TRBV3-2) with TRBJ2-6; TRBD1 aligns across 7 bases. This CDR3 is built from 15 residues. The junction had 3 bases not matched to a gene; V was cut back by 5 bases and J by 2 bases. In germline, CDR1 is LGHDT, CDR2 YNNKEL (reference sequence). The CDR3 DNA sequence: TGTGCCAGCAGCTCAGGGGGAACTGGGGCCAACGTCCTGACTTTC. Protein: CASSSGGTGANVLTF.

V and J are TRBV19 and TRBJ1-2; possibly TRBD1 for D (6 bases). Trimming removed 3 bases at V and 1 base at J, with 15 bases between. Germline loops: CDR1 LNHDA, CDR2 SQIVND (reference sequence). This CDR3 region has 16 residues. CDR3 DNA: TGTGCCAGTAGTATTGCCGGCGGACAGCTTAACTATGGCTACACCTTC. Amino acids: CASSIAGGQLNYGYTF.

V and J are TRBV13 and TRBJ1-4, with TRBD1 matching over 7 bases. Looked up from germline, CDR1 is PRHDT and CDR2 is FYEKMQ (reference sequence). The CDR3 covers 12 residues. Trimming took 5 bases from V and 8 from J; bases not matched to a gene: 2. The CDR3: CASSQTGEKLFF. CDR3 sequence (DNA): TGTGCCAGCAGCCAGACAGGGGAAAAACTGTTTTTT.

The rearrangement uses TRBV21-1 and TRBJ1-1; the D segment call TRBD1 is taken from the table without a DNA check. TRBV21-1 is labeled a pseudogene. The CDR3 has 14 residues. CDR3 region: CASSRRTENTEAFF. In nucleotides, the CDR3 is TGTGCCAGCAGCAGGAGGACAGAGAACACTGAAGCTTTCTTT.

V and J are TRBV6-5 and TRBJ1-1; TRBD1 might be the D (6 bases). Germline loops: CDR1 MNHEY, CDR2 SVGAGI. V shed 6 bases and J shed 1 base, with 15 bases lying between them. The CDR3 runs 15 residues. CDR3 amino acids: CASSRGGAENTEAFF. DNA of the CDR3: TGTGCCAGCAGCCGGGGGGGGGCGGAGAACACTGAAGCTTTCTTT.

The J gene is TRBJ1-2, the V gene TRBV6-5, with 10 nucleotides matching TRBD1. Trimming took 9 bases from V and 7 from J; bases not matched to a gene: 5. This CDR3 spans 12 amino acids. Germline-derived CDR1 and CDR2 are MNHEY and SVGAGI. The chain's CDR3 is CASNDRGLGYTF. CDR3 bases: TGTGCCAGTAACGACAGGGGGCTTGGCTACACCTTC.

The gene calls are TRBV12-3 or TRBV12-4 and TRBJ2-1, with D tentatively TRBD2 (6 bases). The CDR3 sequence is 13 residues long. V dropped 2 bases and J dropped 7 bases, with 9 bases sitting between them. CDR3 nucleotides: TGTGCCAGCAGTTTATCGGCGGGAAATGAGCAGTTCTTC. It codes for CASSLSAGNEQFF.

The chain combines TRBV5-1 with TRBJ2-3; TRBD2 agrees at 9 bases. The ends lost 6 bases at V and 5 bases at J; junction bases unmatched: 7. Germline V lookup: CDR1 SGHRS, CDR2 YFSETQ. The CDR3 loop spans 14 amino acids. CDR3 nucleotide sequence: TGCGCCAGCATCTTTAGCGGGAGAAAAGATACGCAGTATTTT. Its translation is CASIFSGRKDTQYF.

CDR3 nucleotide sequence: TGTGCCACCAGTGATTACAAGCGGGAGGTAACAGATACGCAGTATTTT. As protein: CATSDYKREVTDTQYF. The chain employs TRBV24-1 and TRBJ2-3, with 9 bases fitting TRBD2. V shed 2 bases and J 3 bases; nucleotides not matched to a gene: 5. Germline V CDR1 and CDR2: KGHDR, SFDVKD. This CDR3 is 16 amino acids long.

The chain employs TRBV18 and TRBJ2-5; maybe TRBD1 (5 bases). V dropped 8 bases and J dropped 1 base, with 11 bases sitting between them. The length of the CDR3 is 13 residues. The germline gives CDR1 KGHSH, CDR2 LQKENI. CDR3 region: CASATGFQETQYF. CDR3 sequence (DNA): TGTGCCAGCGCCACAGGATTCCAAGAGACCCAGTACTTC.

The chain joins TRBV7-2 to TRBJ2-3; weak D call: TRBD1 (6 bases). Trimming stripped 2 bases from V and 6 bases from J, with 9 bases between. Germline V gene sequence: CDR1 SGHTA, CDR2 FQGNSA. The CDR3 is 13 amino acids. The CDR3 DNA reads TGTGCCAGCAGCTTAAAGGGGGAGGATACGCAGTATTTT. Its translation is CASSLKGEDTQYF.

This sequence joins TRBV6-6 and TRBJ2-7; D is perhaps TRBD2 (6 bases). This CDR3 has 15 residues. Trimming left V 5 bases short and J 2 bases short, with 16 bases between. CDR1 is MNHNY and CDR2 is SVGAGI in the germline V gene (reference sequence). CDR3 nucleotides: TGTGCCAGCAGTACCCCCGGGAGACCCGCCTACGAGCAGTACTTC. Its protein is CASSTPGRPAYEQYF.

The V gene is TRBV4-1, the J gene TRBJ2-5; perhaps TRBD1 as D (6 bases). The CDR3 covers 14 residues. Between the trimmed V and J ends, which lost 1 base and 2 bases, there was a span of 8 bases. Germline loops: CDR1 MGHRA, CDR2 YSYEKL. The CDR3 spells CASSQAGHQETQYF. The DNA for the CDR3 is TGCGCCAGCAGCCAAGCGGGACATCAAGAGACCCAGTACTTC.

The chain recombines TRBV9 with TRBJ2-5, with D tentatively TRBD1 (7 bases). Per the germline V gene, CDR1 is SGDLS and CDR2 is YYNGEE. The CDR3 consists of 17 residues. Deletions cut 0 bases from V and 5 bases from J, with 20 bases between. This CDR3 reads CASSVGPGGRVLETQYF. The CDR3 bases are TGTGCCAGCAGCGTAGGCCCAGGGGGGCGCGTGCTGGAGACCCAGTACTTC.

In its sample, this clone was seen a few times. V is TRBV25-1 and J is TRBJ2-1; TRBD1 might be the D (7 bases). CDR1 and CDR2 (germline): MGHDK, SYGVNS. Trimming took 3 bases from V and 0 from J, leaving 12 bases between them. The CDR3 has 16 residues. For the CDR3, the DNA is TGTGCCAGCAGTGATCAGGGGGGAAGCTCCTACAATGAGCAGTTCTTC. Amino acids: CASSDQGGSSYNEQFF.

The chain combines TRBV6-5 with TRBJ1-3, with a weak D call TRBD1 (5 bases). V was shortened by 9 bases and J by 4 bases, with 7 bases between the two germline ends. The CDR3 length is 11 residues. From germline, CDR1 is MNHEY and CDR2 SVGAGI. The DNA for the CDR3 is TGTGCCAGTGACAGCGGAAACACCATATATTTT. Protein sequence: CASDSGNTIYF.